A single sample is the source of the 15 T cell receptor beta chains below, sequenced in a study of blood T cell repertoires in COVID-19 (dated by TCRdb to about 2020). The library was made by the immunoSEQ multiplex PCR assay. The clones in this table, taken by TCRdb from immuneACCESS, are in-frame only. Not every clone is retained; where verified, under half of the shortfall comes from an unresolved V gene, and the cause of the rest is unknown. This sample is represented by around 430,000 clones; 80% to 90% of them were singletons. The ten largest account for 10% of the sample. Sample: PBMCs or T cells enriched from blood (not recorded which). These receptors originate from a woman in her fifties or sixties who had recovered from COVID-19.

This clone came up a few times. The chain uses TRBV30 and TRBJ1-1; unclear D gene. CDR3 size: 12 residues. V was shortened by 3 bases and J by 5 bases, with 10 bases between the two germline ends. Per germline, CDR1 GTSNPN and CDR2 SVGIG (reference sequence). The CDR3 bases are TGTGCCTGGAGCGGTGTTTGGACTGAAGCTTTCTTT. Amino acids: CAWSGVWTEAFF. Filled out from reference TRBV30 and TRBJ1-1, the complete variable domain reads SQTIHQWPATLVQPVGSPLSLECTVEGTSNPNLYWYRQAAGRGLQLLFYSVGIGQISSEVPQNLSASRPQDRQFILSSKKLLLSDSGFYLCAWSGVWTEAFFGQGTRLTVV.

The rearrangement links TRBV9 to TRBJ2-3, with D possibly TRBD1 on 6 matching bases. Trimming took 4 bases from V and 6 from J, leaving 27 bases between them. This CDR3 contains 18 residues. Germline CDR1 and CDR2: SGDLS and YYNGEE. The CDR3 here is CASSPHQTGRGSVDTQYF. The DNA for the CDR3 is TGTGCCAGCAGCCCACACCAGACGGGCAGGGGATCGGTGGATACGCAGTATTTT.

This chain connects TRBV4-3 to TRBJ2-1; 8 bases map to TRBD2. Germline V lookup: CDR1 LGHNA, CDR2 YSLEER. The CDR3 sequence is 15 residues long. J gave up 7 bases and V 1 base, and 6 bases lay outside the gene matches. This chain's CDR3 is CASSQVWRGVNEQFF. In DNA, the CDR3 is TGCGCCAGCAGCCAAGTGTGGCGGGGGGTGAATGAGCAGTTCTTC.

V is TRBV14 and J is TRBJ2-2; a possible D gene is TRBD2 (5 bases). The CDR3 runs 15 residues. V lost 2 bases and J lost 0, with 7 bases in between. Germline assignment: CDR1 SGHDN and CDR2 FVKESK. This CDR3 is CASSQKRANTGELFF. The CDR3 nucleotides read TGTGCCAGCAGCCAAAAGAGGGCGAACACCGGGGAGCTGTTTTTT.

This chain connects TRBV27 to TRBJ2-2; 7 bases are shared with TRBD1. The V gene end was trimmed by 5 bases and the J gene end by 6 bases; junction bases not matched to a gene: 9. This CDR3 has 15 residues. Germline V gene sequence: CDR1 MNHEY, CDR2 SMNVEV (reference sequence). CDR3 region: CASSLQGVRAGELFF. In nucleotides, the CDR3 is TGTGCCAGCAGTCTCCAGGGGGTCCGTGCCGGGGAGCTGTTTTTT.

The gene calls are TRBV19 and TRBJ1-1; possible D gene TRBD1, 5 bases. Germline CDR1 is LNHDA and CDR2 is SQIVND (reference sequence). The V and J ends lost 2 bases and 1 base respectively, with 11 bases between them. The CDR3 has 15 residues. The DNA for the CDR3 is TGTGCCAGTAGTATATCTAACAGGAGGAACACTGAAGCTTTCTTT. Translated, it gives CASSISNRRNTEAFF.

CDR3 nucleotides: TGTGCCACCAGCAGAGATCGGCAGGCAGCCTACGAGCAGTACTTC. It encodes CATSRDRQAAYEQYF. This chain joins TRBV15 and TRBJ2-7; D not certain. V lost 0 bases and J 2 bases, leaving 11 bases between the germline ends. The CDR3 contains 15 residues. In germline, CDR1 is LNHNV, CDR2 YYDKDF (reference sequence).

The V gene is TRBV6-2 or TRBV6-3, the J gene TRBJ2-1, with 12 bases aligning to TRBD2. The CDR3 consists of 18 residues. CDR1 is MNHEY, CDR2 SVGEGT, per germline. After removal of 2 bases from V and 4 bases from J, the junction contained 9 bases not matched to a gene. This CDR3 reads CASSYPIGLAGKYNEQFF. CDR3 coding DNA: TGTGCCAGCAGTTACCCAATAGGACTAGCGGGGAAATACAATGAGCAGTTCTTC.

This clone was seen a few times. The CDR3 spells CASSSDWSTEAFF. For the CDR3, the DNA is TGTGCCAGCAGTTCAGATTGGTCCACTGAAGCTTTCTTT. The genes are TRBV12-3 or TRBV12-4 and TRBJ1-1; D is uncertain. Trimming took off 4 bases at V and 4 bases at J, with 10 bases between the two ends. The CDR3 consists of 13 residues.

The chain combines TRBV13 with TRBJ1-6; 7 nucleotides match TRBD1. The CDR3 has 14 residues. V was clipped by 5 bases and J by 7 bases; unmatched bases: 5. The germline V gene has CDR1 PRHDT and CDR2 FYEKMQ (reference sequence). The CDR3 DNA follows: TGTGCCAGCAGCAGACAGGGCCTAAATTCACCCCTCCACTTT. Its protein is CASSRQGLNSPLHF.

V and J are TRBV6-4 and TRBJ1-1; D remains unclear. Germline V CDR1 and CDR2: MRHNA, SNTAGT. Trimming took off 0 bases at V and 4 bases at J, with 6 bases between the two ends. There are 13 residues in the CDR3. Here the CDR3 DNA reads TGTGCCAGCAGTGACTCGACGGGCACTGAAGCTTTCTTT. Amino acid sequence: CASSDSTGTEAFF.

V is TRBV6-5 and J is TRBJ2-2; TRBD2 aligns across 7 bases. This CDR3 has 15 residues. In germline, CDR1 is MNHEY, CDR2 SVGAGI. V lost 6 bases and J lost 4; bases outside the gene matches: 8. CDR3 loop: CASRLGTTRTGELFF. CDR3 DNA: TGTGCCAGCAGACTCGGGACTACCCGCACCGGGGAGCTGTTTTTT.

The chain is built from TRBV7-3 and TRBJ1-2; TRBD1 is a possible D gene (6 bases). There are 14 residues in the CDR3. V was clipped by 4 bases and J by 9 bases, with 18 bases between them. Germline V gene sequence: CDR1 SGHTA, CDR2 FQGTGA. CDR3 sequence reads: CASSSGGDRKSYTF. CDR3 nucleotide sequence: TGTGCCAGCAGCTCAGGTGGAGACAGGAAGAGCTACACCTTC.

This chain links TRBV2 with TRBJ2-7, with TRBD2 identical over 14 bases. J lost 5 bases, V lost 4 bases, and 4 bases had no gene match. CDR3 length: 15 amino acids. Looked up from germline, CDR1 is SNHLY and CDR2 is FYNNEI. CDR3 in DNA: TGTGCCAGCAGTGGACTAGCGGGGGGGCATAACGAGCAGTACTTC. This translates into CASSGLAGGHNEQYF.

The chain carries TRBV6-5 and TRBJ1-1, with D possibly matching TRBD1 (5 bases). This CDR3 spans 13 amino acids. V lost 6 bases and J lost 2, with 10 bases in between. CDR1 is MNHEY and CDR2 is SVGAGI in the germline V gene. The CDR3 reads CASRQQANTEAFF. As DNA, the CDR3 is TGTGCCAGCAGACAACAGGCCAACACTGAAGCTTTCTTT.